What follows are 27 T cell receptor beta chains derived from one specimen sequenced in a study of T cell repertoires in cytomegalovirus infection (dated by TCRdb to the late 2010s). The sequencer listed for this sample is Illumina HiSeq 1500. TCRdb handled the public reads itself, with Q25 trimming in fastp and clone calling in MiXCR, and kept productive beta chains. Identical CDR3 proteins give one entry, which carries the most common genes and DNA. Counted in this sample were around 710,000 distinct CDR3 sequences; approximately 32% of them appeared once. Of the sample, around 14% falls within the top ten clones. These receptors have no known antigen. Explained via the paper, the treatment or condition label denotes: in vitro stimulation with specific CMV peptide epitopes to enrich CMV-specific T cells. The sample was cultured CD8+ T cells from PBMCs, taken from culture after CMV antigen stimulation. These receptors were collected from a human donor in good health (CMV status not recorded). Some clones in this sample may be carry-over from other donors' samples.

The CDR3 sequence: CASSQDGGRNTGELFF. The CDR3, as DNA: TGCGCCAGCAGCCAAGATGGAGGCAGGAACACCGGGGAGCTGTTTTTT. V usage is TRBV4-3 and J usage is TRBJ2-2; weak D call: TRBD2 (5 bases). The germline V gene encodes CDR1 LGHNA and CDR2 YSLEER. This CDR3 contains 16 residues. Trimming left V 0 bases short and J 1 base short, with 9 bases between.

This sequence joins TRBV5-4 and TRBJ2-7, with D perhaps TRBD1 (6 bases). Germline-derived CDR1 and CDR2 are SGHNT and YYREEE (reference sequence). The CDR3 totals 14 residues. The germline V and J ends were trimmed by 4 bases and 1 base, with 12 bases remaining between them. The chain's CDR3 is CASSQPGQSYEQYF. In DNA form, the CDR3 reads TGTGCCAGCAGCCAACCCGGACAGTCCTACGAGCAGTACTTC.

The rearrangement uses TRBV12-5 and TRBJ2-7; D gene unclear. Germline loops: CDR1 LGHNT, CDR2 FRNRAP. V gave up 0 bases and J gave up 3 bases, with 12 bases separating them. The CDR3 is 15 amino acids. CDR3 residues: CASGLVPQADYEQYF. CDR3 bases: TGTGCTAGTGGTTTGGTACCCCAGGCCGACTACGAGCAGTACTTC.

This clonotype was recorded many times. CDR3 in amino acids: CASSLPSPGEWGETQYF. The CDR3 nucleotides read TGTGCCAGCAGCTTGCCCTCCCCAGGAGAATGGGGGGAGACCCAGTACTTC. The chain is built from TRBV7-8 and TRBJ2-5, with D tentatively TRBD1 or TRBD2 (5 bases each). This CDR3 is built from 17 residues. Germline-derived CDR1 and CDR2 are SGHVS and FQNEAQ. Deletions cut 3 bases from V and 5 bases from J, with 22 bases between.

This chain joins TRBV6-2 or TRBV6-3 and TRBJ2-1; TRBD2 aligns across 10 bases. V gave up 10 bases and J gave up 6 bases; unmatched junction bases: 12. The germline V gene encodes CDR1 MNHEY and CDR2 SVGEGT. This CDR3 region has 15 residues. CDR3 residues: CATAGGPIVCNEQFF. The CDR3 DNA reads TGTGCCACAGCGGGGGGGCCAATAGTATGCAATGAGCAGTTCTTC.

The chain employs TRBV29-1 and TRBJ2-7, with 7 bases that match TRBD1. Germline CDR1 SQVTM, CDR2 ANQGSEA. This CDR3 has 14 amino acids. Losses at the gene ends were 0 bases for V and 1 base for J; bases not matched to a gene: 3. CDR3 sequence reads: CSVEERDRSYEQYF. The CDR3, as DNA: TGCAGCGTTGAAGAAAGGGACAGATCCTACGAGCAGTACTTC.

The CDR3 protein is CASSLLGFAYEQYF. The CDR3, as DNA: TGTGCCAGCAGCTTATTGGGATTTGCCTACGAGCAGTACTTC. The chain combines TRBV7-8 with TRBJ2-7, with D unresolved. Trimming cost V 2 bases and J 2 bases, with 10 bases left between them. Per the germline V gene, CDR1 is SGHVS and CDR2 is FQNEAQ. This CDR3 contains 14 residues.

V usage is TRBV28 and J usage is TRBJ2-7; 7 nucleotides agree with TRBD1. CDR1 is MDHEN, CDR2 SYDVKM, per germline. The trim removed 5 bases at V and 2 bases at J, leaving 3 bases unmatched. The length of the CDR3 is 13 residues. CDR3 amino acids: CASSNRGTYEQYV. CDR3 bases: TGTGCCAGCAGTAACAGGGGTACCTACGAGCAGTACGTC.

In its sample, this clonotype was seen a few times. The V gene is TRBV5-4, the J gene TRBJ1-1, with unresolved D. The germline CDR1 and CDR2 sequences are SGHNT and YYREEE (reference sequence). The CDR3 has 16 amino acids. Trimming took off 1 base at V and 0 bases at J, with 13 bases between the two ends. CDR3 loop: CASSLYPGGMNTEAFF. CDR3 DNA sequence: TGTGCCAGCAGCTTGTACCCAGGCGGTATGAACACTGAAGCTTTCTTT.

The genes are TRBV4-2 and TRBJ2-5; TRBD2 agrees at 7 bases. Germline V gene sequence: CDR1 LGHNA, CDR2 YNFKEQ. This CDR3 has 17 amino acids. V lost 4 bases, J lost 3 bases, and 14 bases stayed unmatched. The CDR3 loop reads CASSPASFRGEEETQYF. CDR3 nucleotide sequence: TGTGCCAGCAGCCCAGCGTCTTTTCGGGGGGAAGAAGAGACCCAGTACTTC.

This clonotype was detected a few times. This chain uses TRBV6-5 with TRBJ2-5; D is undetermined. Germline lookup yields CDR1 MNHEY and CDR2 SVGAGI. V lost 4 bases to trimming and J lost 5 bases, with 8 bases between them. CDR3 length equals 12 residues. CDR3 sequence (DNA): TGTGCCAGCAGTTGGATAGGGGAGACCCAGTACTTC. This gives the protein CASSWIGETQYF.

There are a few counts of this clonotype. V usage is TRBV9 and J usage is TRBJ2-1; 13 bases are a match to TRBD2. CDR1 SGDLS and CDR2 YYNGEE come from the germline V gene. With 3 bases clipped from V and 10 bases from J, the junction kept 13 bases outside the gene matches. The length of the CDR3 is 17 residues. CDR3 protein: CASSADRALAGGREQFF. CDR3 in DNA: TGTGCCAGCAGCGCCGACCGAGCACTAGCGGGGGGGAGAGAGCAGTTCTTC.

The rearrangement joins TRBV6-1 to TRBJ1-2, with 10 bases that match TRBD1. The CDR3 has 14 residues. The trim removed 9 bases at V and 8 bases at J, leaving 12 bases unmatched. CDR1 and CDR2 from the germline V gene are MNHNS and SASEGT. The CDR3 region has the DNA TGTGCCAGTGCTCCGGGACAGGGGTTATGGGGCTACACCTTC. This codes for CASAPGQGLWGYTF.

As for this clonotype: The junction shows a germline mismatch at one end, possibly a read error. The V call is TRBV4-3, the J call TRBJ1-6; D unresolved. The germline V gene encodes CDR1 LGHNA and CDR2 YSLEER. The CDR3 is 14 residues long. The CDR3 reads CASSLERVNSLLHF. DNA for the CDR3: TGCGCCAGCAGCCTAGAGCGGGTAAATTCACTCCTCCACTTT.

The chain links TRBV4-1 to TRBJ2-7; D is unresolved. The CDR3 length is 15 residues. Trimming cost V 0 bases and J 1 base, with 10 bases left between them. Germline CDR1 MGHRA, CDR2 YSYEKL. The CDR3 region has the DNA TGCGCCAGCAGCCAAGAGCGCCGTGGGTCCTACGAGCAGTACTTC. It specifies CASSQERRGSYEQYF.

The chain carries TRBV4-1 and TRBJ2-7, with a possible D match to TRBD2 (6 bases). Trimming removed 0 bases from V and 2 bases from J, with 11 bases in between. The CDR3 runs to 15 residues. Germline CDR1 and CDR2: MGHRA and YSYEKL. CDR3 loop: CASSQDLGGTYEQYF. CDR3 coding DNA: TGCGCCAGCAGCCAAGACCTGGGGGGAACCTACGAGCAGTACTTC.

This clonotype was recorded a few times. The gene calls are TRBV7-2 and TRBJ1-4; TRBD1 agrees at 9 bases. Losses at the gene ends were 5 bases for V and 4 bases for J; bases not matched to a gene: 11. The CDR3 consists of 17 residues. Germline values: CDR1 SGHTA, CDR2 FQGNSA. The CDR3 sequence: CASSITGGAANNEKLFF. Written as DNA, the CDR3 is TGTGCCAGCAGCATAACAGGGGGCGCCGCAAATAATGAAAAACTGTTTTTT.

This clonotype was detected a few times. The V gene is TRBV7-6, the J gene TRBJ1-1; 10 bases align to TRBD1. V shed 6 bases, J shed 0 bases, and the junction held 4 bases outside the gene matches. CDR1 and CDR2 (germline): SGHVS, FNYEAQ. The CDR3 loop spans 15 amino acids. DNA for the CDR3: TGTGCCAGCAGACTGACAGGGGGCATGAACACTGAAGCTTTCTTT. Amino acids: CASRLTGGMNTEAFF.

This chain joins TRBV5-4 and TRBJ2-1, with TRBD2 identical over 10 bases. With V trimmed by 0 bases and J by 8 bases, 11 bases remained unmatched. Germline-derived CDR1 and CDR2 are SGHNT and YYREEE (reference sequence). The CDR3 is made up of 17 amino acids. Written as DNA, the CDR3 is TGTGCCAGCAGCTTGGGTGCGAGCGGGGGGGCCCTGGATGAGCAGTTCTTC. It codes for CASSLGASGGALDEQFF.

V gene TRBV12-3 or TRBV12-4 combines with J gene TRBJ2-1; weak D call: TRBD2 (5 bases). The CDR3 is 16 amino acids. The V end was cut by 0 bases, the J end by 4 bases, with 13 bases between. CDR3 loop: CASSLALYGDYNEQFF. The CDR3, as DNA: TGTGCCAGCAGTTTAGCGCTCTACGGGGATTACAATGAGCAGTTCTTC.

This clonotype showed up just a few times. This chain links TRBV11-2 with TRBJ2-2; D remains unclear. The germline V and J ends were trimmed by 1 base and 4 bases, with 10 bases remaining between them. There are 15 residues in the CDR3. The germline V gene encodes CDR1 SGHAT and CDR2 FQNNGV. The DNA of the CDR3 is TGTGCCAGCAGCTTAGCAGCCGTAAGCACCGGGGAGCTGTTTTTT. This translates into CASSLAAVSTGELFF.

This clonotype turned up a few times. This sequence joins TRBV6-2 or TRBV6-3 and TRBJ2-7; a possible D gene is TRBD1 (6 bases). This CDR3 region has 15 residues. V dropped 6 bases and J dropped 3 bases, with 18 bases sitting between them. From germline, CDR1 is MNHEY and CDR2 SVGEGT. The CDR3 coding sequence is TGTGCCAGCAGCTCGTCGGGACAAGAGGACTACGAGCAGTACGTC. It codes for CASSSSGQEDYEQYV.

This clonotype was detected a few times. The chain recombines TRBV12-3 or TRBV12-4 with TRBJ2-7; 7 bases align to TRBD1. This CDR3 has 13 amino acids. The ends lost 6 bases at V and 2 bases at J; junction bases unmatched: 4. This CDR3 is CASSDRDPYEQYV. CDR3 nucleotides: TGTGCCAGCAGCGACAGGGACCCCTACGAGCAGTACGTC.

V and J are TRBV7-3 and TRBJ1-1; no clear D gene. Germline loops: CDR1 SGHTA, CDR2 FQGTGA. This CDR3 spans 12 amino acids. V lost 0 bases and J 8 bases, leaving 7 bases between the germline ends. This CDR3 is CASSLTREEAFF. Here the CDR3 DNA reads TGTGCCAGCAGCTTAACGAGGGAAGAAGCTTTCTTT.

The chain combines TRBV7-9 with TRBJ1-1; no definite D call. Trimming shortened V by 5 bases and J by 6 bases, and 16 bases separated the two germline ends. CDR1 is SEHNR, CDR2 FQNEAQ, per germline (reference sequence). The CDR3 is 14 amino acids. CDR3 amino acids: CASSQPLGDSEAFF. In DNA form, the CDR3 reads TGTGCCAGCAGCCAACCCCTCGGGGATTCTGAAGCTTTCTTT.

The table lists this clonotype with a few counts. V usage is TRBV12-3 or TRBV12-4 and J usage is TRBJ2-3; 7 bases align to TRBD2. This CDR3 contains 13 residues. After removal of 10 bases from V and 3 bases from J, the junction contained 7 bases not matched to a gene. For the CDR3, the DNA is TGTGCCACCAACTACGGGGGGACAGATACGCAGTATTTT. Amino acids: CATNYGGTDTQYF.

The chain has TRBV20-1 and TRBJ2-6; 10 bases fit TRBD2. The CDR3 is 20 residues long. Germline V gene sequence: CDR1 DFQATT, CDR2 SNEGSKA (reference sequence). Losses at the gene ends were 0 bases for V and 0 bases for J; bases not matched to a gene: 11. CDR3 nucleotide sequence: TGCAGTGCTAGAGAGCATCCACTAGCGGGGAGCCCCTCTGGGGCCAACGTCCTGACTTTC. Residues: CSAREHPLAGSPSGANVLTF.